This note documents a single TCR beta chain sequence. Per the germline V gene, CDR1 is SNHLY and CDR2 is FYNNEI. This CDR3 has 14 residues. The V end lost 4 bases, the J end lost 0 bases, and 6 bases lay between the germline ends. Sequencing used immunoSEQ multiplex PCR; TCRdb keeps in-frame clones, though not all of them. The table shows under 20,000 clones, with under 95% occurring only once. These data originate in a study of lymphopenia after photon versus proton radiotherapy. The chain couples TRBV2 to TRBJ1-4; D unresolved. This sequence was found in a man between 60 and 75 years old with pancreatic cancer. Sequences were derived from peripheral blood, sampled from a patient treated with photon-based radiotherapy. CDR3 amino acids: CASSARATNEKLFF. For the CDR3, the DNA is TGTGCCAGCAGTGCTCGAGCAACTAATGAAAAACTGTTTTTT.